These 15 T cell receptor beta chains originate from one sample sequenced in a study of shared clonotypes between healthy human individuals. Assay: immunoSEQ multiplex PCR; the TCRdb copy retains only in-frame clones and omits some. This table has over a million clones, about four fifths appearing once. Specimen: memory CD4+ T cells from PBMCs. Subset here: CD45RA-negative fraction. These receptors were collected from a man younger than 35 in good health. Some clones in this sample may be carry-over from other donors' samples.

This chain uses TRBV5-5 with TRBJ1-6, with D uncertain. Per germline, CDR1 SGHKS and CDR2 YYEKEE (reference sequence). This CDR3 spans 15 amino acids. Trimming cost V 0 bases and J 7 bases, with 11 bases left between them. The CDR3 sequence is CASSLAPAENSPLHF. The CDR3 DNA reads TGTGCCAGCAGCTTGGCCCCGGCCGAGAATTCACCCCTCCACTTT.

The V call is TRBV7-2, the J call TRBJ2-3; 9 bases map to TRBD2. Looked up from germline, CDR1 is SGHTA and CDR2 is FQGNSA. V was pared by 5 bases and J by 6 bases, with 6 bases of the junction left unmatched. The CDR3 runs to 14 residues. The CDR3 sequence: CASSRSGRLDTQYF. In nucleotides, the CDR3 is TGTGCCAGCAGCCGTAGCGGGAGATTGGATACGCAGTATTTT.

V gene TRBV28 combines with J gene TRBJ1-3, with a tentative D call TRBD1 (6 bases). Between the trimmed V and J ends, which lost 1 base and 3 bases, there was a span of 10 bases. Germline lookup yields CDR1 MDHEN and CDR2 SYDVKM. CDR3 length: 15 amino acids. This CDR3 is CASSLSGADGNTIYF. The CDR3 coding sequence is TGTGCCAGCAGTTTATCAGGGGCAGATGGAAACACCATATATTTT. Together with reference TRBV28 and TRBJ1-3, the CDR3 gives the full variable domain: DVKVTQSSRYLVKRTGEKVFLECVQDMDHENMFWYRQDPGLGLRLIYFSYDVKMKEKGDIPEGYSVSREKKERFSLILESASTNQTSMYLCASSLSGADGNTIYFGEGSWLTVV.

The CDR3 DNA sequence: TGTGCCAGCAAGACACGTCGGGAGGGCACAGATACGCAGTATTTT. Encoded protein: CASKTRREGTDTQYF. The chain employs TRBV6-5 and TRBJ2-3, with 7 bases fitting TRBD2. CDR1 MNHEY and CDR2 SVGAGI come from the germline V gene. The CDR3 length is 15 residues. V was pared by 7 bases and J by 1 base, with 8 bases of the junction left unmatched.

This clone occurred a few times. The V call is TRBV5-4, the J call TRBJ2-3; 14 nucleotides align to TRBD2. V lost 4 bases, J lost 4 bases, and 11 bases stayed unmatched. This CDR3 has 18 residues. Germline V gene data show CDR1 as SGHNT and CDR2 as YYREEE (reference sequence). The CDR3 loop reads CASSRGLAGATRADTQYF. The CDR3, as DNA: TGTGCCAGCAGCCGGGGACTAGCGGGAGCCACTAGGGCAGATACGCAGTATTTT.

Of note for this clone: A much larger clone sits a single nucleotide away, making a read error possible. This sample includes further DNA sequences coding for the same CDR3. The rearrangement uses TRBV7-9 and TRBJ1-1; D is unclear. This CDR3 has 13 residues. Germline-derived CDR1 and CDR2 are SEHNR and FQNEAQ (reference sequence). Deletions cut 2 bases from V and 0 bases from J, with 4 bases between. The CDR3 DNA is TGTGCCAGCAGCTTATACATGAACACTGAAGCTTTCTTT. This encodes CASSLYMNTEAFF.

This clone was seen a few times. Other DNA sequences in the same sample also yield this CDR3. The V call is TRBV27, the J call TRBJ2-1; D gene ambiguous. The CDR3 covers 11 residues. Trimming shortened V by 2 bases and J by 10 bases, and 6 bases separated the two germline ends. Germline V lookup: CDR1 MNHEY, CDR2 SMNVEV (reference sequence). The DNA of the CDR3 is TGTGCCAGCAGTTTACGTCAGGAGCAGTTCTTC. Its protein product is CASSLRQEQFF.

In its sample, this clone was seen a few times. The CDR3 is CSVRGNYGYTF. The CDR3 DNA reads TGCAGCGTTCGGGGGAACTATGGCTACACCTTC. The rearrangement uses TRBV29-1 and TRBJ1-2; D perhaps matches TRBD1 (5 bases). Germline lookup yields CDR1 SQVTM and CDR2 ANQGSEA. The CDR3 contains 11 residues. Trimming cost V 5 bases and J 2 bases, with 6 bases left between them.

The CDR3 DNA reads as TGTGCCAGCAGCAATGCGGCCCCCAGAGAGACCCAGTACTTC. Translating it yields CASSNAAPRETQYF. The J gene is TRBJ2-5, the V gene TRBV11-2, with unresolved D. The length of the CDR3 is 14 residues. Trimming left V 5 bases short and J 4 bases short, with 14 bases between. From germline, CDR1 is SGHAT and CDR2 FQNNGV.

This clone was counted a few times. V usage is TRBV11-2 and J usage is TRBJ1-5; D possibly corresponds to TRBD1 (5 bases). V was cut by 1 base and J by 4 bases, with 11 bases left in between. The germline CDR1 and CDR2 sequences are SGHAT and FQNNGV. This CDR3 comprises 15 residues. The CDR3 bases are TGTGCCAGCAGCTTAGGTCAGGGACGGAATCAGCCCCAGCATTTT. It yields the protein CASSLGQGRNQPQHF. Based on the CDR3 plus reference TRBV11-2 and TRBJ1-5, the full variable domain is EAGVAQSPRYKIIEKRQSVAFWCNPISGHATLYWYQQILGQGPKLLIQFQNNGVVDDSQLPKDRFSAERLKGVDSTLKIQPAKLEDSAVYLCASSLGQGRNQPQHFGDGTRLSIL.

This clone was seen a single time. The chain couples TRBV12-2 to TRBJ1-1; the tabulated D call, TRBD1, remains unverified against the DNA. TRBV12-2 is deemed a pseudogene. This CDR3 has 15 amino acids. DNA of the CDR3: TGTGCAAGTCGCTTAGCAGGACAGGAGAACACTGAAGCTTTCTTT. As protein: CASRLAGQENTEAFF.

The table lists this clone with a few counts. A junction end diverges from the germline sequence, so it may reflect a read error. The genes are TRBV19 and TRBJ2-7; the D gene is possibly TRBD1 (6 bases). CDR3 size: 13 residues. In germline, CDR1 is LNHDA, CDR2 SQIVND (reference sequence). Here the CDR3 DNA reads TGTGCCAGTAGACGAGGACAGTCGTACGTGCAGTACTTC. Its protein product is CASRRGQSYVQYF.

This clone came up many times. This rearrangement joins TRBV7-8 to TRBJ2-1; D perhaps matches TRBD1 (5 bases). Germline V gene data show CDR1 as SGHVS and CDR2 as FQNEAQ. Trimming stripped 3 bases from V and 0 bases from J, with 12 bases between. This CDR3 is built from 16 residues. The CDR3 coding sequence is TGTGCCAGCAGCTTGGGGCGGACCCGCTCCTACAATGAGCAGTTCTTC. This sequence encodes CASSLGRTRSYNEQFF.

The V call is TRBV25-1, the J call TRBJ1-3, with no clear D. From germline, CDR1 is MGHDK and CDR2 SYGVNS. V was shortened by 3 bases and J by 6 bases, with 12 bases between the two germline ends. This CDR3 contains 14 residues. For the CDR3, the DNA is TGTGCCAGCAGTGATCCGTCAAATCCAAACACCATATATTTT. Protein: CASSDPSNPNTIYF.

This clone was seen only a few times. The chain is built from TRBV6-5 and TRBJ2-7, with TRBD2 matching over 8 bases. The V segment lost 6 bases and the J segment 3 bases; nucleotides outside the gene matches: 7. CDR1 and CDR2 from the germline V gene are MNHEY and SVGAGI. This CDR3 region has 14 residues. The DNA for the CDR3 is TGTGCCAGCAGACCCGGGGGGGGCGTCTACGAGCAGTACTTC. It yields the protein CASRPGGGVYEQYF.